Listed below are T cell receptor beta chains from one sample, sequenced in a study of T cell responses to AZD1222 COVID-19 vaccine. The protocol was immunoSEQ multiplex PCR, while the TCRdb copy is restricted to in-frame clones and leaves out a portion. Among about 100,000 clones listed, about 87% were seen once. The sequencing here drew on peripheral blood, taken on day 0 of MenACWY control vaccination. The receptors originated from an adult in good health. CDR3s include the opening cysteine and the closing phenylalanine or tryptophan. The D gene is left open where the match is weak. Some rows mark clone size as missing; the rest say once, few, many or name a class of expanded clone.

>TRBJ1-2|NA|TRBV2|TRBD1
TGTGCCAGCAGTGCCCCGACAGGGGCTGGCTACACCTTC
CASSAPTGAGYTF
>TRBJ1-2|NA|TRBV10-3|NA
TGTGCCATCAGCGTTGGGCCGAGGGGGGTTGGCTACACCTTC
CAISVGPRGVGYTF
>TRBJ2-1|NA|TRBV7-9|NA
TGTGCCAGCAGCTTAGGTCACCCGGGGTACAATGAGCAGTTCTTC
CASSLGHPGYNEQFF
>TRBJ2-3|NA|TRBV9|NA
TGTGCCAGCAGCGAGGATCCCCCCCCGCGGACTAGCACAGATACGCAGTATTTT
CASSEDPPPRTSTDTQYF
>TRBJ2-7|NA|TRBV18|NA
TGTGCCAGCTCACCGGGAAGCTACGAGCAGTACTTC
CASSPGSYEQYF
>TRBJ1-1|NA|TRBV2|NA
TGTGCCAGCAGTGGGGGGGACGGCACTGAAGCTTTCTTT
CASSGGDGTEAFF
>TRBJ2-1|few|TRBV9|TRBD2
TGTGCCAGCAGCGGAGACGGGGGGGCAAACAATGAGCAGTTCTTC
CASSGDGGANNEQFF
>TRBJ2-2|once|TRBV28|NA
TGTGCCAGCAGCCCACAGGGAGGCGACACCGGGGAGCTGTTTTTT
CASSPQGGDTGELFF
>TRBJ1-4|NA|TRBV30|NA
TGTGCCTGGGAAAGGGAGCGGACGGGGCTCTTTTTT
CAWERERTGLFF
>TRBJ1-2|few|TRBV2|TRBD1
TGTGCCAGCAGAGGAATTAACAGGGGAGCTAACTATGGCTACACCTTC
CASRGINRGANYGYTF
>TRBJ2-7|NA|TRBV4-3|NA
TGCGCCAGCAGCCAAGGTCGGCAGGGTGGGTCCTACGAGCAGTACTTC
CASSQGRQGGSYEQYF
>TRBJ2-3|NA|TRBV5-4|NA
TGTGCCAGCAGCTTAGGTTTAACGGGCACAGATACGCAGTATTTT
CASSLGLTGTDTQYF
>TRBJ2-3|once|TRBV5-1|TRBD1
TGCGCCAGCAGCAACGACAGGGCGGCAGATACGCAGTATTTT
CASSNDRAADTQYF
>TRBJ1-6|NA|TRBV5-1|NA
TGCGCCAGCAGCTCCCAGGGGATCGGAAATTCACCCCTCCACTTT
CASSSQGIGNSPLHF
>TRBJ2-1|NA|TRBV5-1|NA
TGCGCCAGCAGCTTGGGTCTAGAAGCCTCCTACAATGAGCAGTTCTTC
CASSLGLEASYNEQFF
>TRBJ1-1|NA|TRBV2|NA
TGTGCCAGCACCGGGCCGGTTCCAAGCACTGAAGCTTTCTTT
CASTGPVPSTEAFF
>TRBJ2-3|NA|TRBV10-3|NA
TGTGCCATCAGTGAGGTGGGAGTGAGCACAGATACGCAGTATTTT
CAISEVGVSTDTQYF
>TRBJ2-7|NA|TRBV6-5|NA
TGTGCCAGCAGTTTCCCCAGCGGGGAGCAGTACTTC
CASSFPSGEQYF
>TRBJ1-6|once|TRBV28|NA
TGTGCCCAACGGAATTCGCCCCTCCACTTT
CAQRNSPLHF
>TRBJ2-1|NA|TRBV27|TRBD2
TGTGCCAGCAGTTTGCGGGGGGGTTACAATGAGCAGTTCTTC
CASSLRGGYNEQFF
>TRBJ1-2|few|TRBV11-1|NA
TGTGCCAGCAGCTCCGACGGTGGCTATGGCTACACCTTC
CASSSDGGYGYTF
>TRBJ2-5|NA|TRBV4-1|TRBD2
TGCGCCAGCAGCACTAGCGGGAGCGGGCGAGAGACCCAGTACTTC
CASSTSGSGRETQYF
>TRBJ2-7|once|TRBV27|NA
TGTGCCAAAACATCTGGACGGAGCTCCTACGAGCAGTACTTC
CAKTSGRSSYEQYF
>TRBJ2-3|few|TRBV4-3|TRBD1
TGCGCCAGCAGCCAAGGGGCAGGGGGCTCGTATACGCAGTATTTT
CASSQGAGGSYTQYF
>TRBJ1-1|NA|TRBV19|NA
TGTGCCAGTAGTCCCAGCACGATGGGGTGGACTGAAGCTTTCTTT
CASSPSTMGWTEAFF
>TRBJ2-1|NA|TRBV5-1|TRBD2
TGCGCCAGCAGCTTGGCTAGCGGGGGCCTCTACAATGAGCAGTTCTTC
CASSLASGGLYNEQFF
>TRBJ2-3|NA|TRBV4-3|NA
TGCGCCAGCAGCCAAGAGATAGCCTTTAGCACAGATACGCAGTATTTT
CASSQEIAFSTDTQYF
>TRBJ2-7|NA|TRBV4-3|TRBD1
TGCGCCAGCAGCCCGGGGACAGGGGGGTTTTACGAGCAGTACTTC
CASSPGTGGFYEQYF
>TRBJ2-1|NA|TRBV9|TRBD1
TGTGCCAGCAGAGCCGGGACAGGGGGATACAATGAGCAGTTCTTC
CASRAGTGGYNEQFF
>TRBJ2-3|NA|TRBV9|NA
TGTGCCAGCAGCGTAGATCGCCTACCCGCCACAGATACGCAGTATTTT
CASSVDRLPATDTQYF
>TRBJ1-5|NA|TRBV6-6|NA
TGTGCCAGCAGTTACGGGCAGGTGCGCAATCAGCCCCAGCATTTT
CASSYGQVRNQPQHF
>TRBJ2-1|NA|TRBV6-6|NA
TGTGCCAGCAGTTACTCGAGAGGGGCCTACAATGAGCAGTTCTTC
CASSYSRGAYNEQFF
>TRBJ1-2|once|TRBV5-1|NA
TGCGCCAGCAGCTTGGACGGAAACCGTGGCTATGGCTACACCTTC
CASSLDGNRGYGYTF
>TRBJ1-3|once|TRBV18|TRBD1
TGTGCCAGCTCACCAATGACAGGGGGTCTTGGCTCTGGAAACACCATATATTTT
CASSPMTGGLGSGNTIYF
>TRBJ2-3|once|TRBV2|NA
TGTGCCAGCATCGCCCAGGGAGTGGGAGATACGCAGTATTTT
CASIAQGVGDTQYF
>TRBJ2-2|NA|TRBV9|NA
TGTGCCAGCAGCGTATATGAGGGCGGCCACACCGGGGAGCTGTTTTTT
CASSVYEGGHTGELFF
>TRBJ2-1|NA|TRBV15|NA
TGTGCCACCAGCAGTGGTGGTGAGCAGTTCTTC
CATSSGGEQFF
>TRBJ1-6|once|TRBV19|NA
TGTGCCAGTAGTATAGGCCAGCATAATTCACCCCTCCACTTT
CASSIGQHNSPLHF
>TRBJ2-6|NA|TRBV28|TRBD2
TGTGCCTCCGGGGGGGCAGGGGTCTCTGGGGCCAACGTCCTGACTTTC
CASGGAGVSGANVLTF
>TRBJ1-6|NA|TRBV11-3|NA
TGTGCCAGCAGCTTAAACGGATCACCCCTCCACTTT
CASSLNGSPLHF
>TRBJ2-1|NA|TRBV6-5|TRBD2
TGTGCCAGCAGGATACCGGGGGGTGGGCAGTTCTTC
CASRIPGGGQFF
>TRBJ2-7|NA|TRBV6-2/TRBV6-3|NA
TGTGCCAGCAGTTACCTTGGGGCGGCCTACGAGCAGTACTTC
CASSYLGAAYEQYF
>TRBJ2-2|NA|TRBV28|TRBD1
TGTGCCAGCAGACACAGGGGGCGCGGCGGGGAGCTGTTTTTT
CASRHRGRGGELFF
>TRBJ2-2|NA|TRBV7-2|NA
TGTGCCAGCAGACCGGGCCTAACGAACACCGGGGAGCTGTTTTTT
CASRPGLTNTGELFF
>TRBJ1-2|NA|TRBV7-2|NA
TGTGCCAGCAGCCCCGGCCCCAAGAACGGCTACACCTTC
CASSPGPKNGYTF
>TRBJ2-3|NA|TRBV2|NA
TGTGCCAGCAGTGAGTCTGGAACAGATACGCAGTATTTT
CASSESGTDTQYF
>TRBJ2-1|NA|TRBV19|NA
TGTGCCAGTAGTATGGAGCCCGTTGTGCTTAGGGAGCAGTTCTTC
CASSMEPVVLREQFF
>TRBJ1-1|NA|TRBV5-4|NA
TGTGCCAGCAGCTTGGATGGGCGGGGTGGCACTGAAGCTTTCTTT
CASSLDGRGGTEAFF
>TRBJ2-1|NA|TRBV29-1|NA
TGCAGCGTTGAAGATGCGCCAGGGGTCTACAATGAGCAGTTCTTC
CSVEDAPGVYNEQFF
>TRBJ1-3|NA|TRBV6-5|NA
TGTGCCAGCACTGGACAGTTGAGCTCTGGAAACACCATATATTTT
CASTGQLSSGNTIYF